The TCR beta chain under discussion was sequenced for a study of blood T cell repertoires in COVID-19. Study details: PBMCs, B-cell-depleted T cells, or T cells were the source of the cDNA or gDNA that made up the material.

Trimming took off 5 bases at V and 0 bases at J, with 14 bases between the two ends. In germline, CDR1 is LGHDT, CDR2 YNNKEL (reference sequence). The CDR3 length is 16 residues. How the authors handled the data: Reference gene primer amplification yielded estimated nucleated cell counts. Here immunoSEQ multiplex PCR was the method, and the copy in TCRdb shows in-frame clones only, minus some. For V, J and clone size, that table is used; D and trimming come from the DNA. The sample lists 60,000 to 65,000 clones, roughly 76% occurring once. The material sequenced was peripheral blood. V and J are TRBV3-1 (or the pseudogene TRBV3-2) and TRBJ2-1; TRBD2 might be the D (5 bases). The sequence came from an elderly woman with acute or convalescent COVID-19. The CDR3 sequence: CASSTRHGSSYNEQFF. DNA of the CDR3: TGTGCCAGCAGCACACGACATGGGAGCTCCTACAATGAGCAGTTCTTC.